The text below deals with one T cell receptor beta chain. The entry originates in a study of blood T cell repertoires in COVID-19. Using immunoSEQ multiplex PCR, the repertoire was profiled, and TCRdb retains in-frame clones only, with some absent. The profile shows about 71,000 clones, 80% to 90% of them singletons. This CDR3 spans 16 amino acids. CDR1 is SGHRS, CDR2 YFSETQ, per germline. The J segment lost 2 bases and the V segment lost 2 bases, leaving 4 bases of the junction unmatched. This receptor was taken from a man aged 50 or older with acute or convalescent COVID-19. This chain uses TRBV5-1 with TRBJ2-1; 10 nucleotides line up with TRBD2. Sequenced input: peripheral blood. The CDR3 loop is CASSFGAGGAYNEQFF. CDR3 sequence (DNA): TGCGCCAGCAGCTTTGGAGCGGGAGGGGCCTACAATGAGCAGTTCTTC.